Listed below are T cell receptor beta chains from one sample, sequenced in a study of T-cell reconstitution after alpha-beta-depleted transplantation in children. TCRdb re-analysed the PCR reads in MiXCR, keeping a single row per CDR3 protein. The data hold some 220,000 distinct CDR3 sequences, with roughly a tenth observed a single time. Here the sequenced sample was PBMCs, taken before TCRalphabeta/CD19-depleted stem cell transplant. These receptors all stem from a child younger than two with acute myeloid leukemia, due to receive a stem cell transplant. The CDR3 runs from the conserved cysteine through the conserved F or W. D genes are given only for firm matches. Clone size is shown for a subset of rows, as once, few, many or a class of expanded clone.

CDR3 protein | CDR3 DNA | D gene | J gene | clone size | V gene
CASSQGLAGGRSMVTDTQYF | TGTGCCAGCAGCCAAGGACTAGCGGGAGGGCGTAGTATGGTTACAGATACGCAGTATTTT | TRBD2 | TRBJ2-3 | many | TRBV3-1
CASSRHDSYEQYF | TGTGCCAGCAGTCGCCATGACAGCTACGAGCAGTACTTC | NA | TRBJ2-7 | many | TRBV28
CASSYLENTGELFF | TGCGCCAGCAGCTACCTAGAGAACACCGGGGAGCTGTTTTTT | NA | TRBJ2-2 | many | TRBV5-1
CASRRTVSGANVLTF | TGTGCCAGCAGACGCACGGTTTCTGGGGCCAACGTCCTGACTTTC | NA | TRBJ2-6 | NA | TRBV28
CASSPQTESNTEAFF | TGTGCCAGCAGCCCACAGACAGAGTCGAACACTGAAGCTTTCTTT | NA | TRBJ1-1 | NA | TRBV9
CASSDRQELIDTQYF | TGTGCCAGCAGTGATAGACAGGAGTTGATAGATACGCAGTATTTT | NA | TRBJ2-3 | NA | TRBV28
CAASDLTGTQHF | TGTGCCGCCAGTGATTTAACCGGGACTCAGCATTTT | NA | TRBJ1-5 | many | TRBV24-1
CASTPLEGDDEQYF | TGTGCCAGCACCCCACTCGAGGGCGATGACGAGCAGTACTTC | NA | TRBJ2-7 | NA | TRBV21-1
CASSQGLAGGPAKNIQYF | TGTGCCAGCAGCCAAGGGCTAGCGGGAGGGCCTGCCAAAAACATTCAGTACTTC | TRBD2 | TRBJ2-4 | many | TRBV4-2
CVSSLAASSYNEQFF | TGTGTCAGCAGCTTAGCTGCAAGCTCCTACAATGAGCAGTTCTTC | NA | TRBJ2-1 | NA | TRBV7-9
CSAGDRLAGSSYEQYF | TGCAGTGCCGGGGATCGACTAGCGGGTTCCTCCTACGAGCAGTACTTC | TRBD2 | TRBJ2-7 | many | TRBV20-1
CASSLAGAPDTQYF | TGTGCCAGCAGCTTAGCGGGAGCCCCAGATACGCAGTATTTT | NA | TRBJ2-3 | many | TRBV7-2
CASSQQGSGQPQHF | TGTGCCAGCAGTCAACAGGGGAGCGGTCAGCCCCAGCATTTT | TRBD1 | TRBJ1-5 | many | TRBV6-1
CASSQLTSGLSLAKNIQYF | TGTGCCAGCAGCCAATTGACTAGCGGGCTCTCCCTGGCCAAAAACATTCAGTACTTC | TRBD2 | TRBJ2-4 | many | TRBV3-1
CASRPGPGRLSNQPQHF | TGTGCCAGCAGGCCCGGCCCGGGCCGACTGTCCAATCAGCCCCAGCATTTT | NA | TRBJ1-5 | many | TRBV27
CASSRGGPRSYEQYF | TGTGCCAGCAGTCGCGGGGGTCCTAGATCCTACGAGCAGTACTTC | TRBD2 | TRBJ2-7 | few | TRBV28
CASKMTGQDIQYF | TGTGCCAGCAAGATGACAGGTCAGGACATTCAGTACTTC | NA | TRBJ2-4 | many | TRBV11-2
CATSRAGTGTDTQYF | TGTGCCACCAGCAGAGCCGGGACTGGCACAGATACGCAGTATTTT | NA | TRBJ2-3 | NA | TRBV15
CASSQGGGFAGGNEQFF | TGTGCCAGCAGCCAAGGGGGCGGGTTTGCGGGAGGGAATGAGCAGTTCTTC | TRBD2 | TRBJ2-1 | NA | TRBV3-1
CSVEGGLAPTDTQYF | TGCAGCGTTGAAGGTGGACTAGCGCCCACAGATACGCAGTATTTT | TRBD2 | TRBJ2-3 | many | TRBV29-1
CASSTGTGYEQYF | TGCGCCAGCAGCACCGGGACAGGCTACGAGCAGTACTTC | TRBD1 | TRBJ2-7 | many | TRBV6-2/TRBV6-3
CASTLGGGPTYEQYF | TGTGCCAGCACCCTCGGCGGAGGTCCAACCTACGAGCAGTACTTC | NA | TRBJ2-7 | NA | TRBV6-1
CASSQDSGDQPQQF | TGTGCCAGCAGCCAAGATTCGGGGGATCAGCCCCAGCAATTT | NA | TRBJ1-5 | NA | TRBV4-2
CSVEERGDTQYF | TGCAGCGTTGAAGAACGGGGCGATACGCAGTATTTT | NA | TRBJ2-3 | many | TRBV29-1
CASSGAGYMNTEAFF | TGCGCCAGCAGTGGCGCAGGTTACATGAACACTGAAGCTTTCTTT | NA | TRBJ1-1 | NA | TRBV5-1
CASRLTDEQYF | TGTGCCAGCAGACTGACAGACGAGCAGTACTTC | NA | TRBJ2-7 | many | TRBV28
CASRSIDNQPQHF | TGTGCCAGCAGGTCGATCGACAATCAGCCCCAGCATTTT | NA | TRBJ1-5 | many | TRBV12-3/TRBV12-4
CSAEGNLDGDEQFF | TGCAGTGCAGAAGGGAACCTCGATGGGGATGAGCAGTTCTTC | NA | TRBJ2-1 | many | TRBV20-1
CSARELPDSNLHSNQPQHF | TGCAGTGCTAGAGAGCTACCTGACAGCAATCTCCATAGCAATCAGCCCCAGCATTTT | NA | TRBJ1-5 | many | TRBV20-1
CASSRPDWAGELFF | TGCGCCAGCTCCCGACCTGACTGGGCCGGGGAGCTGTTTTTT | NA | TRBJ2-2 | many | TRBV5-1
CASSLDRVETQYF | TGCGCCAGCAGCTTGGACAGGGTAGAGACCCAGTACTTC | NA | TRBJ2-5 | many | TRBV5-1
CAIIPQGRVGNQPQHF | TGTGCCATCATCCCCCAGGGAAGGGTCGGCAATCAGCCCCAGCATTTT | NA | TRBJ1-5 | many | TRBV10-3
CASSLMEGVYEQYF | TGTGCCAGCAGCTTAATGGAGGGAGTCTACGAGCAGTACTTC | NA | TRBJ2-7 | many | TRBV7-9
CAISDPGQPQHF | TGTGCCATCAGCGACCCCGGTCAGCCCCAGCATTTT | NA | TRBJ1-5 | many | TRBV10-3
CASGMTSGSEQYF | TGCGCCAGCGGAATGACTAGCGGGAGTGAGCAGTACTTC | TRBD2 | TRBJ2-7 | many | TRBV5-1
CASSPGSVNTEAFF | TGCGCCAGCAGCCCGGGCTCTGTGAACACTGAAGCTTTCTTT | NA | TRBJ1-1 | many | TRBV5-1
CASSVYGLSYNEQFF | TGTGCCAGCAGCGTATATGGTCTCTCCTACAATGAGCAGTTCTTC | NA | TRBJ2-1 | many | TRBV9
CASKDRFPYGYTF | TGTGCCAGCAAGGACAGATTTCCCTATGGCTACACCTTC | NA | TRBJ1-2 | many | TRBV21-1
CAVGDTSTDTQYF | TGTGCCGTGGGGGACACAAGCACAGATACGCAGTATTTT | NA | TRBJ2-3 | many | TRBV19
CSAVGGRAYYEQYF | TGCAGTGCCGTGGGCGGGAGGGCCTACTACGAGCAGTACTTC | TRBD2 | TRBJ2-7 | many | TRBV20-1
CAWSGGTVKETQYF | TGTGCCTGGAGTGGAGGGACAGTAAAAGAGACCCAGTACTTC | TRBD1 | TRBJ2-5 | few | TRBV30
CSARWNGRGGNEQYF | TGCAGTGCTAGATGGAACGGTCGGGGAGGTAACGAGCAGTACTTC | NA | TRBJ2-7 | many | TRBV20-1
CASRRTSGNTGELFF | TGTGCCAGCAGGCGGACTAGCGGGAACACCGGGGAGCTGTTTTTT | TRBD2 | TRBJ2-2 | many | TRBV11-2
CASSTSGGQGQGINQPQHF | TGTGCCAGCAGCACCTCGGGGGGCCAGGGACAGGGGATTAATCAGCCCCAGCATTTT | TRBD1 | TRBJ1-5 | many | TRBV7-8
CASSSRLAGGPTDTQYF | TGTGCCAGCAGCTCCCGACTAGCGGGGGGCCCCACAGATACGCAGTATTTT | TRBD2 | TRBJ2-3 | many | TRBV11-2
CASSRLRGEDTEAFF | TGTGCCAGCAGCAGACTTAGGGGGGAGGACACTGAAGCTTTCTTT | NA | TRBJ1-1 | few | TRBV21-1
CASSFWAQETQYF | TGTGCCAGCAGTTTCTGGGCCCAAGAGACCCAGTACTTC | NA | TRBJ2-5 | many | TRBV28
CASSLGIGQGAWEQYF | TGTGCCAGCAGCTTAGGAATCGGACAGGGGGCTTGGGAGCAGTACTTC | TRBD1 | TRBJ2-7 | many | TRBV7-9